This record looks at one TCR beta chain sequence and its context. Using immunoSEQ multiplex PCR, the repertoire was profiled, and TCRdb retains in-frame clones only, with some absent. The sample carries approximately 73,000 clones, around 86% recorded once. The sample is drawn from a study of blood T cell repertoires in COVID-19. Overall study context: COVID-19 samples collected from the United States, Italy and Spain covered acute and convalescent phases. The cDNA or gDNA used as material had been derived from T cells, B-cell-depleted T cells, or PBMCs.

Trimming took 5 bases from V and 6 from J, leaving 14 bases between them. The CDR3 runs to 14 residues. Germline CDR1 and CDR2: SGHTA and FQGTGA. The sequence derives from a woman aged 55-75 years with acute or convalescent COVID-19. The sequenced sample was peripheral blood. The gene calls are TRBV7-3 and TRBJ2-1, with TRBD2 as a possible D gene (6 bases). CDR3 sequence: CASSLGGSGNEQFF. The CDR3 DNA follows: TGTGCCAGCAGCCTCGGGGGTAGCGGCAATGAGCAGTTCTTC.